Following are 22 T cell receptor beta chains from one sample sequenced in a study of OX40 agonist ivuxolimab in advanced cancers. Only in-frame clones appear in the TCRdb table, and some are missing; sequencing was by immunoSEQ multiplex PCR. The table has about 10,000 clones, 77% seen once. The sample here was CD4+ or CD8+ T cells sorted from blood, taken in a trial of the OX40 agonist ivuxolimab. All receptors come from an adult with an advanced solid tumor such as melanoma, head and neck, liver or kidney cancer.

The J gene is TRBJ2-7, the V gene TRBV28; possible D gene TRBD2, 5 bases. V lost 5 bases and J lost 4, with 12 bases in between. CDR1 and CDR2 from the germline V gene are MDHEN and SYDVKM. CDR3 length equals 13 residues. In DNA, the CDR3 is TGTGCCAGCAGTCTCGGACTCGGTTACGAGCAGTACTTC. Its protein product is CASSLGLGYEQYF.

The chain is built from TRBV5-1 and TRBJ2-2; 11 bases are a match to TRBD2. The germline V gene has CDR1 SGHRS and CDR2 YFSETQ. V was clipped by 3 bases and J by 7 bases; unmatched bases: 5. CDR3 size: 15 residues. In nucleotides, the CDR3 is TGCGCCAGCAGCTCACTAGCGGGAGAGGTCGGGGAGCTGTTTTTT. Encoded protein: CASSSLAGEVGELFF.

The chain employs TRBV4-1 and TRBJ2-7; no firm D call. The V and J ends lost 4 bases and 2 bases respectively, with 12 bases between them. Germline CDR1 and CDR2: MGHRA and YSYEKL. The CDR3 length is 14 residues. The CDR3 DNA reads as TGCGCCAGCAGCCCCAGCAAGACCACCTACGAGCAGTACTTC. Protein: CASSPSKTTYEQYF.

The chain couples TRBV28 to TRBJ1-1, with a possible D match to TRBD1 (5 bases). The length of the CDR3 is 14 residues. Germline V gene sequence: CDR1 MDHEN, CDR2 SYDVKM. Deletions cut 2 bases from V and 7 bases from J, with 14 bases between. The CDR3 sequence: CASSLQGGWDEAFF. The CDR3 bases are TGTGCCAGCAGTTTACAGGGCGGGTGGGATGAAGCTTTCTTT.

The rearrangement links TRBV9 to TRBJ2-7, with TRBD1 matching over 8 bases. V lost 3 bases to trimming and J lost 6 bases; unmatched junction nucleotides: 8. The CDR3 is made up of 14 amino acids. Germline V CDR1 and CDR2: SGDLS, YYNGEE. The chain's CDR3 is CASSGTGYLSEQYF. Written as DNA, the CDR3 is TGTGCCAGCAGCGGGACAGGGTATCTCTCCGAGCAGTACTTC.

CDR3 DNA: TGTGCCAGCAGTTTACCTACCTTTAAAGGGTCGAACACCGGGGAGCTGTTTTTT. Residues: CASSLPTFKGSNTGELFF. V and J are TRBV28 and TRBJ2-2; the D is unclear. The V end lost 2 bases, the J end lost 0 bases, and 16 bases lay between the germline ends. CDR1 and CDR2 from the germline V gene are MDHEN and SYDVKM. CDR3 length equals 18 residues. Filled out from reference TRBV28 and TRBJ2-2, the complete variable domain reads DVKVTQSSRYLVKRTGEKVFLECVQDMDHENMFWYRQDPGLGLRLIYFSYDVKMKEKGDIPEGYSVSREKKERFSLILESASTNQTSMYLCASSLPTFKGSNTGELFFGEGSRLTVL.

There are a few counts of this clone. The CDR3, as DNA: TGTGCCAGCAGTCCTCCGGGACAGGCAGAAAAACTGTTTTTT. Encoded protein: CASSPPGQAEKLFF. This chain links TRBV28 with TRBJ1-4; TRBD1 matches at 8 bases. Germline assignment: CDR1 MDHEN and CDR2 SYDVKM. CDR3 length equals 14 residues. The J segment lost 8 bases and the V segment lost 5 bases, leaving 7 bases of the junction unmatched.

The rearrangement links TRBV27 to TRBJ2-7; no definite D call. V was shortened by 8 bases and J by 5 bases, with 16 bases between the two germline ends. Germline assignment: CDR1 MNHEY and CDR2 SMNVEV (reference sequence). The CDR3 loop spans 13 amino acids. The CDR3 spells CASSEWPGHEQYF. CDR3 bases: TGTGCCAGCTCGGAGTGGCCGGGCCACGAGCAGTACTTC.

V gene TRBV2 combines with J gene TRBJ2-1; 15 bases align to TRBD2. Germline V gene sequence: CDR1 SNHLY, CDR2 FYNNEI. The V and J ends lost 5 bases and 6 bases, in that order; junction bases with no gene match: 14. The CDR3 sequence is 19 residues long. In DNA, the CDR3 is TGTGCCAGCAGTTTCCCCGGACTAGCGGGAGGGGGGGAACCCAATGAGCAGTTCTTC. It encodes CASSFPGLAGGGEPNEQFF.

V and J are TRBV6-1 and TRBJ2-1; weak D call: TRBD2 (5 bases). Germline V CDR1 and CDR2: MNHNS, SASEGT. The CDR3 has 12 residues. V was cut by 6 bases and J by 4 bases, with 7 bases left in between. CDR3 region: CASRGAYNEQFF. The CDR3 DNA follows: TGTGCCAGCAGGGGAGCTTACAATGAGCAGTTCTTC.

The chain recombines TRBV6-4 with TRBJ2-3; TRBD2 agrees at 7 bases. The length of the CDR3 is 14 residues. Per germline, CDR1 MRHNA and CDR2 SNTAGT. The V segment lost 6 bases and the J segment 3 bases; nucleotides outside the gene matches: 6. The CDR3 coding sequence is TGTGCCAGCAGCGCCAGCGGGATGACAGATACGCAGTATTTT. Its translation: CASSASGMTDTQYF.

This clone was detected only once. V gene TRBV10-3 combines with J gene TRBJ1-1, with TRBD1 identical over 7 bases. The V gene's germline CDR1 is ENHRY and CDR2 SYGVKD. This CDR3 region has 15 residues. The V segment lost 2 bases and the J segment 1 base; nucleotides outside the gene matches: 4. CDR3 protein: CAISEAWTGNTEAFF. The CDR3 DNA reads as TGTGCCATCAGTGAGGCCTGGACAGGGAACACTGAAGCTTTCTTT.

The V gene is TRBV5-1, the J gene TRBJ2-7, with 8 bases that match TRBD1. The CDR3 consists of 15 residues. The junction had 5 bases not matched to a gene; V was cut back by 1 base and J by 2 bases. Looked up from germline, CDR1 is SGHRS and CDR2 is YFSETQ. In nucleotides, the CDR3 is TGCGCCAGCAGCTTGCATCCAGGGGGCACCTACGAGCAGTACTTC. It is translated as CASSLHPGGTYEQYF. Combining the CDR3 with reference TRBV5-1 and TRBJ2-7 gives the whole variable domain KAGVTQTPRYLIKTRGQQVTLSCSPISGHRSVSWYQQTPGQGLQFLFEYFSETQRNKGNFPGRFSGRQFSNSRSEMNVSTLELGDSALYLCASSLHPGGTYEQYFGPGTRLTVT.

The rearrangement uses TRBV25-1 and TRBJ2-1; 7 nucleotides match TRBD2. CDR3 size: 15 residues. Per the germline V gene, CDR1 is MGHDK and CDR2 is SYGVNS. J lost 3 bases, V lost 7 bases, and 9 bases had no gene match. CDR3 bases: TGTGCCAGCACCCGCCGGGGGGACTACTACAATGAGCAGTTCTTC. This codes for CASTRRGDYYNEQFF.

The DNA of the CDR3 is TGTGCCAGCAGCTGGGGACGACAGGGTCCGTTTTTT. Its translation: CASSWGRQGPFF. This chain links TRBV7-1 with TRBJ1-4; TRBD1 matches at 7 bases. TRBV7-1 is an open reading frame, and its role is uncertain. Trimming removed 4 bases from V and 16 bases from J; junction bases left unmatched: 9. This CDR3 spans 12 amino acids.

This chain joins TRBV27 and TRBJ1-2, with D possibly matching TRBD1 (5 bases). V lost 2 bases and J lost 4, with 11 bases in between. The CDR3 contains 14 residues. The germline gives CDR1 MNHEY, CDR2 SMNVEV (reference sequence). This CDR3 is CASSLALDSYGYTF. CDR3 nucleotide sequence: TGTGCCAGCAGTTTAGCCCTAGACAGCTATGGCTACACCTTC.

This clone was seen a handful of times. The J gene is TRBJ2-1, the V gene TRBV30, with 8 bases fitting TRBD1. The CDR3 extends over 17 amino acids. Trimming took 0 bases from V and 2 from J; bases not matched to a gene: 9. Germline V CDR1 and CDR2: GTSNPN, SVGIG (reference sequence). The CDR3 sequence: CAWSVGPGQEAYNEQFF. In nucleotides, the CDR3 is TGTGCCTGGAGTGTCGGGCCGGGACAGGAGGCCTACAATGAGCAGTTCTTC.

CDR3 protein: CASSEGPGRTYEQYF. CDR3 bases: TGTGCCAGCAGCGAAGGCCCCGGCCGGACCTACGAGCAGTACTTC. The chain links TRBV7-9 to TRBJ2-7; D unresolved. The CDR3 covers 15 residues. V was pared by 5 bases and J by 2 bases, with 16 bases between. In germline, CDR1 is SEHNR, CDR2 FQNEAQ (reference sequence).

The chain has TRBV6-4 and TRBJ2-7; 9 bases map to TRBD2. CDR3 length: 15 amino acids. Looked up from germline, CDR1 is MRHNA and CDR2 is SNTAGT. V was pared by 4 bases and J by 2 bases, with 6 bases of the junction left unmatched. Here the CDR3 DNA reads TGTGCCAGCAGTGTCGCTAGCGGGATCGCCTACGAGCAGTACTTC. Its protein is CASSVASGIAYEQYF.

The chain is built from TRBV5-1 and TRBJ2-7; TRBD1 matches at 8 bases. V lost 4 bases to trimming and J lost 4 bases; unmatched junction nucleotides: 10. This CDR3 has 15 amino acids. In germline, CDR1 is SGHRS, CDR2 YFSETQ. DNA for the CDR3: TGCGCCAGCAGCCCGGGGACAGGAGTGAGTTACGAGCAGTACTTC. Translated: CASSPGTGVSYEQYF.

The gene calls are TRBV7-9 and TRBJ2-7, with 11 bases fitting TRBD1. V lost 4 bases to trimming and J lost 5 bases; unmatched junction nucleotides: 7. Per the germline V gene, CDR1 is SEHNR and CDR2 is FQNEAQ (reference sequence). The CDR3 is 15 residues long. CDR3 region: CASSSAGDRGNEQYF. The CDR3 DNA follows: TGTGCCAGCAGCTCAGCGGGGGACAGGGGGAACGAGCAGTACTTC.

This sequence joins TRBV27 and TRBJ2-7; D may be TRBD2 (5 bases). V was shortened by 2 bases and J by 3 bases, with 14 bases between the two germline ends. Germline values: CDR1 MNHEY, CDR2 SMNVEV (reference sequence). CDR3 length: 15 residues. In DNA, the CDR3 is TGTGCCAGCAGTTTAAGCCCTAGCCTCCACTACGAGCAGTACTTC. This translates into CASSLSPSLHYEQYF.